These T cell receptor beta chains were read from a single sample in a study of PD-1 blockade in classical Hodgkin lymphoma. Only in-frame clones appear in the TCRdb table, and some are missing; sequencing was by immunoSEQ multiplex PCR. The sample yields roughly 50,000 clones, over 70% seen once. The sequencing here drew on peripheral blood mononuclear cells (PBMCs), taken at baseline. The receptors derive from a human donor with classical Hodgkin lymphoma. CDR3s include the opening cysteine and the closing phenylalanine or tryptophan. A D gene is named only where the DNA matches it firmly. Not all rows give a size; the values are once, few, many and, for expanded clones, a class.

CDR3nt: TGTGCCAGCAGCTTAAGAGCGGGGTATAACACCGGGGAGCTGTTTTTT; CDR3aa: CASSLRAGYNTGELFF; d_gene: TRBD2; abundance: once; j_gene: TRBJ2-2; v_gene: TRBV13
CDR3nt: TGTGCCAGCACAGCGGGGGGCGGTGAGACCCAGTACTTC; CDR3aa: CASTAGGGETQYF; d_gene: TRBD2; abundance: -; j_gene: TRBJ2-5; v_gene: TRBV7-7
CDR3nt: TGTGCCAGCAGCCCCGCCGGGACAGGGGGCCATCCACGCTATCTTGGCTACACCTTC; CDR3aa: CASSPAGTGGHPRYLGYTF; d_gene: TRBD1; abundance: -; j_gene: TRBJ1-2; v_gene: TRBV7-2
CDR3nt: TGCGCCAGCAGCTTGGATACGTCGGCGGGAGGGTTCTACAATGAGCAGTTCTTC; CDR3aa: CASSLDTSAGGFYNEQFF; d_gene: TRBD2; abundance: -; j_gene: TRBJ2-1; v_gene: TRBV5-1
CDR3nt: TGTGCCAGCAGCTTATCTGGGGCCACGTGGACAGATACGCAGTATTTT; CDR3aa: CASSLSGATWTDTQYF; d_gene: -; abundance: -; j_gene: TRBJ2-3; v_gene: TRBV7-2
CDR3nt: TGCGCCAGCAGCTTAGGGGGGGAAGGCTACACCTTC; CDR3aa: CASSLGGEGYTF; d_gene: -; abundance: -; j_gene: TRBJ1-2; v_gene: TRBV5-1
CDR3nt: TGTGCCAGCAGCTTAGCCCCTGGGAGCACAGATACGCAGTATTTT; CDR3aa: CASSLAPGSTDTQYF; d_gene: -; abundance: -; j_gene: TRBJ2-3; v_gene: TRBV7-2
CDR3nt: TGTGCCAGCTCACCAATAAGCACACGGGCGTCCTACGAGCAGTACTTC; CDR3aa: CASSPISTRASYEQYF; d_gene: -; abundance: -; j_gene: TRBJ2-7; v_gene: TRBV18
CDR3nt: TGTGCCAGCAGTGAATGGACTAGCGTCCTAGAGACCCAGTACTTC; CDR3aa: CASSEWTSVLETQYF; d_gene: TRBD2; abundance: few; j_gene: TRBJ2-5; v_gene: TRBV6-1
CDR3nt: TGTGCCAGCAGCGAGAGGACAGGGACACGTGAAAAACTGTTTTTT; CDR3aa: CASSERTGTREKLFF; d_gene: TRBD1; abundance: -; j_gene: TRBJ1-4; v_gene: TRBV25-1
CDR3nt: TGTGCCAGCAGCACCCGGGGCAGGGGGGATCGTGAATTCGGGCAGTACTTC; CDR3aa: CASSTRGRGDREFGQYF; d_gene: -; abundance: -; j_gene: TRBJ2-7; v_gene: TRBV21-1
CDR3nt: TGTGCCAGTAGCCCAGGGTGGGACTACAATGAGCAGTTCTTC; CDR3aa: CASSPGWDYNEQFF; d_gene: -; abundance: -; j_gene: TRBJ2-1; v_gene: TRBV19
CDR3nt: TGTGCCAGCAGTTTATTTAAATCCGGACAGGGCCTCTATGGCTACACCTTC; CDR3aa: CASSLFKSGQGLYGYTF; d_gene: TRBD1; abundance: -; j_gene: TRBJ1-2; v_gene: TRBV28
CDR3nt: TGTGCCAGTAGTGGAAGGGGGCGGGGAACTGAAGCTTTCTTT; CDR3aa: CASSGRGRGTEAFF; d_gene: TRBD1; abundance: -; j_gene: TRBJ1-1; v_gene: TRBV19